This T cell receptor (beta chain) was found in a study of beta chain features in type 1 diabetes. Study findings and constraints: A greater similarity of naive, central memory and Treg TCRB repertoires was seen among patients than among healthy donors.

Expressed TCRB transcripts were sequenced because the entire RNA isolate underwent reverse transcription. Measured with immunoSEQ multiplex PCR; TCRdb has only the in-frame clones, and not every one. The sample gives some 6,000 clones, around 75% of which show up once; approximately 2% is in the top ten. Points on this clone: What it recognizes is unknown.

The CDR3 runs 14 residues. J lost 3 bases, V lost 2 bases, and 3 bases had no gene match. The germline CDR1 and CDR2 sequences are SEHNR and FQNEAQ (reference sequence). Sorted CD4+ subsets: naive, central memory, regulatory, stem cell-like memory (CD45RO/CCR7/CD25/CD127/CD95/CD27 panel). The sequenced sample was Tregs from blood. The rearrangement joins TRBV7-9 to TRBJ1-2, with 7 bases fitting TRBD1. This clonotype was obtained from a man between 18 and 35 years old in good health. CDR3 coding DNA: TGTGCCAGCAGCTTATCAGGGGGTCACTATGGCTACACCTTC. Translating gives CASSLSGGHYGYTF.